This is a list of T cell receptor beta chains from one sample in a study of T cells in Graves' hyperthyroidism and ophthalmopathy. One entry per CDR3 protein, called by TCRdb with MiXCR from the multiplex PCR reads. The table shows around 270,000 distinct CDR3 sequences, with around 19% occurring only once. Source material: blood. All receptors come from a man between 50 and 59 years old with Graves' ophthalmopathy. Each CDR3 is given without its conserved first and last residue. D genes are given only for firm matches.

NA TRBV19 ASSHPGEVYNYGYT
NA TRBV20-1 SAAGEAGSGNTIY
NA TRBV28 ASSPIRGQQY
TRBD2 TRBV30 AWRERGRTHEQF
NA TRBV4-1 ASSQDGGRFEQF
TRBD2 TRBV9 ASSVSGGRGEDEQF
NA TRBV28 ASSLGPLYEQY
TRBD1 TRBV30 ASGTGGLETQY
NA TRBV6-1 ASSRNWDTEAF
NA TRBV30 ALTAGANVLT
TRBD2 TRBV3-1 ASSQGAGGPYTYNEQF
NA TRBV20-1 SARVQETQY
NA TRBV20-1 SVELGGSSTDTQY
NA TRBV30 AWTPTASNYGYT
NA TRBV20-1 SATQGARGTQY
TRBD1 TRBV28 ASSSPGQGYGYT
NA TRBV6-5 ASSYVGTKNIQY
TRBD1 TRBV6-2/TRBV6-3 ASSSYPQGNGNQPQH
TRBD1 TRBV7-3 ASSREHPGGAPLNTEAF
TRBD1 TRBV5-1 ASRKGQGADGYT
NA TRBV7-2 ASSWGTPNEQF
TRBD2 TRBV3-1 ASSHPGGESTTFSSYNEQF
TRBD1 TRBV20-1 SAGTGIGETQY
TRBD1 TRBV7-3 ASSLADRPGNQPQH
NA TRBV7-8 ASRELSGANVLT
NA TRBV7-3 ASSSQRGTDTQY
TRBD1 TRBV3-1 ASSQDPQGAYEKLF
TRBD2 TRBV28 ASSLVREVRNEQF
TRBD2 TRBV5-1 ASSPSGMAFEQY
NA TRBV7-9 ASNPSGSTDTQY
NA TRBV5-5 ASSLGPSGELF
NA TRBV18 ASSPYGKNTEAF
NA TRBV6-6 ASSYTQPDTQY
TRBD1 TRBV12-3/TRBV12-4 ASSKTGGVRTQY
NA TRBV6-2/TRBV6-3 ASSYGGLNQPQH
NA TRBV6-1 ASSPKTRGSNQPQH
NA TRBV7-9 ASSLVQGPFYEQY
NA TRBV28 ASRRSFNQPQH
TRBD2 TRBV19 ASSPTSATDTQY
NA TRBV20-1 SARTQAYEQY
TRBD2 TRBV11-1 ASSPGLAGGGDTQY
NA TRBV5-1 ASSSVPENSPLH
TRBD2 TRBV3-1 ASSQGGTWNIQY
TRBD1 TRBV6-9 ASSEGITGVTSELF
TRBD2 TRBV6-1 ASSPHITSGTTYEQY
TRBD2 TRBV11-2 ASSSEHGTMQETQY
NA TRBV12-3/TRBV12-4 ASSQGNSGANVLT
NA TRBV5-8 ASNYPAATDSGDSYEQY
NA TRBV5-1 ASSLDGSYNQPQH
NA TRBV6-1 ASDTKGGTEAF
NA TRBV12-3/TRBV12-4 ASSPHRHEQF
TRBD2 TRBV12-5 ASGLGAASGRAAHEQF
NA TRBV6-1 ASSYSGENTEAF
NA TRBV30 AWKLNAEAF